One T cell receptor (beta chain) is described in this entry. This CDR3 is 14 amino acids long. Trimming pared 2 bases from V and 2 bases from J, leaving 10 bases between. From germline, CDR1 is SGHNT and CDR2 YYREEE (reference sequence). Authors' processing steps: The authors estimated nucleated cell counts from reference gene primer amplification. The data were produced by immunoSEQ multiplex PCR, yet TCRdb's version contains in-frame clones alone and is incomplete. That table gives V, J and clone size, and the DNA gave D and trimming. Counted here are about 130,000 clones, over 70% occurring once; the ten biggest clones make up more than 15%. The data derive from a study of blood T cell repertoires in COVID-19. Study information: Sample material is recorded as cDNA or gDNA derived from T cells, B-cell-depleted T cells, or PBMCs.

This clonotype was obtained from a man older than 75 with acute or convalescent COVID-19. Sequencing input: peripheral blood. J is TRBJ2-5 and V is TRBV5-4; D is unclear. The CDR3 loop is CASSFSTSQETQYF. DNA of the CDR3: TGTGCCAGCAGCTTCAGTACCTCACAAGAGACCCAGTACTTC.